This TCR beta chain was recovered during a study of blood T cell repertoires in COVID-19. The length of the CDR3 is 14 residues. The germline CDR1 and CDR2 sequences are SGHDN and FVKESK. V shed 4 bases and J shed 5 bases, with 15 bases lying between them. Profiling relied on immunoSEQ multiplex PCR, and the TCRdb table lists in-frame clones only, not all of them. The sample consists of 400,000 or so clones, more than 80% of them appearing once. Clinical histories supplied by participants themselves formed the basis of cohort assignment. Donors of Cohort 3 who recovered were those that had two negative PCRs, clearance, or symptom resolution.

This receptor was taken from a man younger than 45 who had recovered from COVID-19. V is TRBV14 and J is TRBJ2-7, with D possibly being TRBD2 (6 bases). Source material: PBMCs or T cells enriched from blood (not recorded which). CDR3 sequence reads: CASSRLEGGNEQYF. In nucleotides, the CDR3 is TGTGCCAGCAGCCGCCTCGAGGGAGGAAACGAGCAGTACTTC.